These T cell receptor beta chains were read from a single sample in a study of T-cell reconstitution after alpha-beta-depleted transplantation in children. TCRdb analysed the PCR reads with MiXCR anew, one entry per CDR3 protein. The sample has about 540,000 distinct CDR3 sequences; over 25% are singletons. Specimen: PBMCs, collected before TCRalphabeta/CD19-depleted stem cell transplant. Source of these receptors: a boy under three years old with Wiskott-Aldrich syndrome, due to receive a stem cell transplant. CDR3s include the opening cysteine and the closing phenylalanine or tryptophan. D genes are given only for firm matches. Clone size is given for some rows only: seen once, a few or many times, or a class if the clone is expanded.

V gene: TRBV15
D gene: .
J gene: TRBJ2-1
clone size: few
CDR3 protein: CATSSGRDTYNEQFF
CDR3 DNA: TGTGCCACCAGCAGCGGCAGGGACACCTACAATGAGCAGTTCTTC

V gene: TRBV7-9
D gene: .
J gene: TRBJ1-3
clone size: .
CDR3 protein: CASSLPGSGNTIYF
CDR3 DNA: TGTGCCAGCAGCTTACCCGGCTCTGGAAACACCATATATTTT

V gene: TRBV20-1
D gene: .
J gene: TRBJ2-1
clone size: few
CDR3 protein: CSARLVTNEQFF
CDR3 DNA: TGCAGTGCTAGACTAGTAACGAATGAGCAGTTCTTC

V gene: TRBV5-1
D gene: .
J gene: TRBJ2-1
clone size: .
CDR3 protein: CASSLSGKDEQFF
CDR3 DNA: TGCGCCAGCAGCTTGTCAGGAAAGGACGAGCAGTTCTTC

V gene: TRBV6-1
D gene: .
J gene: TRBJ1-5
clone size: .
CDR3 protein: CASSKNQPNQPQHF
CDR3 DNA: TGTGCCAGCAGTAAGAATCAACCTAATCAGCCCCAGCATTTT

V gene: TRBV12-3/TRBV12-4
D gene: TRBD1
J gene: TRBJ1-2
clone size: few
CDR3 protein: CASNPTGAGGYTF
CDR3 DNA: TGTGCCAGCAACCCGACAGGGGCGGGAGGCTACACCTTC

V gene: TRBV29-1
D gene: .
J gene: TRBJ2-1
clone size: few
CDR3 protein: CSGQGEVGGWNEQFF
CDR3 DNA: TGCAGCGGACAGGGTGAGGTCGGGGGTTGGAATGAGCAGTTCTTC

V gene: TRBV27
D gene: TRBD2
J gene: TRBJ2-7
clone size: .
CDR3 protein: CASSRLAGLPGEQYF
CDR3 DNA: TGTGCCAGCAGTCGACTAGCGGGCCTTCCCGGGGAGCAGTACTTC

V gene: TRBV7-8
D gene: TRBD2
J gene: TRBJ2-1
clone size: .
CDR3 protein: CASSLGGGRVYEQFF
CDR3 DNA: TGTGCCAGCAGCTTAGGCGGGGGGCGCGTATATGAGCAGTTCTTC

V gene: TRBV9
D gene: .
J gene: TRBJ2-7
clone size: .
CDR3 protein: CASSGRDLHRVYEQYF
CDR3 DNA: TGTGCCAGCAGCGGCCGAGATCTGCACCGAGTCTACGAGCAGTACTTC

V gene: TRBV4-1
D gene: TRBD2
J gene: TRBJ2-2
clone size: .
CDR3 protein: CASSQGTSGRTNTGELFF
CDR3 DNA: TGCGCCAGCAGCCAGGGGACTAGCGGGAGGACGAACACCGGGGAGCTGTTTTTT

V gene: TRBV4-1
D gene: .
J gene: TRBJ1-1
clone size: .
CDR3 protein: CASSLQWNTEAFF
CDR3 DNA: TGCGCCAGCAGCCTACAGTGGAACACTGAAGCTTTCTTT

V gene: TRBV5-6
D gene: TRBD2
J gene: TRBJ2-1
clone size: .
CDR3 protein: CASSLITGSGSVNEQFF
CDR3 DNA: TGTGCCAGCAGCCTAATAACTGGGAGCGGGAGCGTCAATGAGCAGTTCTTC

V gene: TRBV4-1
D gene: TRBD1
J gene: TRBJ2-5
clone size: .
CDR3 protein: CASSQDRGTGGWETQYF
CDR3 DNA: TGCGCCAGCAGCCAAGATAGGGGGACAGGGGGCTGGGAGACCCAGTACTTC

V gene: TRBV5-5
D gene: .
J gene: TRBJ2-2
clone size: .
CDR3 protein: CASSLVDWELFF
CDR3 DNA: TGTGCCAGCAGCTTGGTTGACTGGGAGCTGTTTTTT

V gene: TRBV24-1
D gene: TRBD1
J gene: TRBJ2-1
clone size: .
CDR3 protein: CATSENDGTAEQFF
CDR3 DNA: TGTGCCACCAGTGAAAACGACGGGACAGCTGAGCAGTTCTTC

V gene: TRBV30
D gene: .
J gene: TRBJ1-5
clone size: once
CDR3 protein: CAWSETGFFQPQHF
CDR3 DNA: TGTGCCTGGAGTGAAACAGGGTTTTTTCAGCCCCAGCATTTT

V gene: TRBV27
D gene: .
J gene: TRBJ1-3
clone size: .
CDR3 protein: CASSLTGFSGNTIYF
CDR3 DNA: TGTGCCAGCAGTTTAACAGGTTTCTCTGGAAACACCATATATTTT

V gene: TRBV7-2
D gene: .
J gene: TRBJ2-1
clone size: many
CDR3 protein: CASSLAAGSSYNEQFF
CDR3 DNA: TGTGCCAGCAGCTTAGCTGCGGGGAGCTCCTACAATGAGCAGTTCTTC

V gene: TRBV20-1
D gene: TRBD2
J gene: TRBJ2-1
clone size: .
CDR3 protein: CSATPGLGSYNEQFF
CDR3 DNA: TGCAGTGCAACACCGGGACTAGGGTCCTACAATGAGCAGTTCTTC

V gene: TRBV5-1
D gene: TRBD1
J gene: TRBJ1-5
clone size: .
CDR3 protein: CASSPGTGGRNQPQHF
CDR3 DNA: TGCGCCAGCAGCCCAGGGACAGGGGGCCGAAATCAGCCCCAGCATTTT

V gene: TRBV5-1
D gene: .
J gene: TRBJ2-7
clone size: few
CDR3 protein: CASSRKIGNEQYF
CDR3 DNA: TGCGCCAGCAGCCGAAAGATAGGGAACGAGCAGTACTTC

V gene: TRBV3-1
D gene: TRBD2
J gene: TRBJ2-1
clone size: few
CDR3 protein: CASSPITSGLVNEQFF
CDR3 DNA: TGTGCCAGCAGCCCCATAACTAGCGGCCTAGTCAATGAGCAGTTCTTC

V gene: TRBV12-3/TRBV12-4
D gene: .
J gene: TRBJ2-7
clone size: .
CDR3 protein: CASSLWQDSSYEQYF
CDR3 DNA: TGTGCCAGCAGTTTATGGCAGGATAGCTCCTACGAGCAGTACTTC

V gene: TRBV10-3
D gene: .
J gene: TRBJ2-5
clone size: few
CDR3 protein: CAISQGQETQYF
CDR3 DNA: TGTGCCATCAGTCAGGGTCAAGAGACCCAGTACTTC

V gene: TRBV20-1
D gene: .
J gene: TRBJ2-5
clone size: few
CDR3 protein: CSALEVASVRETQYF
CDR3 DNA: TGCAGTGCCCTAGAGGTCGCTAGCGTTAGGGAGACCCAGTACTTC

V gene: TRBV11-2
D gene: TRBD2
J gene: TRBJ2-5
clone size: .
CDR3 protein: CASSLGGTSQETQYF
CDR3 DNA: TGTGCCAGCAGCTTAGGGGGGACTAGCCAAGAGACCCAGTACTTC

V gene: TRBV11-3
D gene: .
J gene: TRBJ1-1
clone size: .
CDR3 protein: CASSSPYTEAFF
CDR3 DNA: TGTGCCAGCAGCTCACCGTACACTGAAGCTTTCTTT

V gene: TRBV20-1
D gene: TRBD1
J gene: TRBJ2-7
clone size: few
CDR3 protein: CSALTGQGYEQYF
CDR3 DNA: TGCAGTGCGCTGACAGGACAGGGCTACGAGCAGTACTTC

V gene: TRBV5-6
D gene: .
J gene: TRBJ2-5
clone size: .
CDR3 protein: CASSFGGGHMSIAF
CDR3 DNA: TGTGCCAGCAGCTTCGGGGGAGGTCACATGTCGATTGCCTTC

V gene: TRBV5-1
D gene: TRBD2
J gene: TRBJ2-2
clone size: .
CDR3 protein: CASSYSGGSGNTGELFF
CDR3 DNA: TGCGCCAGCAGTTACTCCGGGGGGAGTGGTAACACCGGGGAGCTGTTTTTT

V gene: TRBV10-3
D gene: .
J gene: TRBJ2-5
clone size: few
CDR3 protein: CAISEFWGPRPTQYF
CDR3 DNA: TGTGCCATCAGTGAGTTTTGGGGACCGCGGCCGACCCAGTACTTC

V gene: TRBV5-1
D gene: TRBD2
J gene: TRBJ2-3
clone size: few
CDR3 protein: CASSFGAGTDTQYF
CDR3 DNA: TGCGCCAGCAGCTTCGGAGCGGGAACAGATACGCAGTATTTT

V gene: TRBV7-2
D gene: TRBD2
J gene: TRBJ2-3
clone size: many
CDR3 protein: CASSLGLAGSDTQYF
CDR3 DNA: TGTGCCAGCAGCTTAGGACTAGCGGGGTCAGATACGCAGTATTTT

V gene: TRBV10-3
D gene: TRBD1
J gene: TRBJ2-7
clone size: .
CDR3 protein: CAISPLQGMGSYEQYF
CDR3 DNA: TGTGCCATCAGTCCTTTACAGGGGATGGGGTCCTACGAGCAGTACTTC

V gene: TRBV7-2
D gene: .
J gene: TRBJ2-5
clone size: few
CDR3 protein: CASSPDLGTRTQYF
CDR3 DNA: TGTGCCAGCAGCCCGGACCTAGGAACGAGGACCCAGTACTTC

V gene: TRBV28
D gene: TRBD2
J gene: TRBJ2-1
clone size: few
CDR3 protein: CASSFRAGGQDNEQFF
CDR3 DNA: TGTGCCAGCAGTTTCAGAGCGGGAGGGCAGGACAATGAGCAGTTCTTC